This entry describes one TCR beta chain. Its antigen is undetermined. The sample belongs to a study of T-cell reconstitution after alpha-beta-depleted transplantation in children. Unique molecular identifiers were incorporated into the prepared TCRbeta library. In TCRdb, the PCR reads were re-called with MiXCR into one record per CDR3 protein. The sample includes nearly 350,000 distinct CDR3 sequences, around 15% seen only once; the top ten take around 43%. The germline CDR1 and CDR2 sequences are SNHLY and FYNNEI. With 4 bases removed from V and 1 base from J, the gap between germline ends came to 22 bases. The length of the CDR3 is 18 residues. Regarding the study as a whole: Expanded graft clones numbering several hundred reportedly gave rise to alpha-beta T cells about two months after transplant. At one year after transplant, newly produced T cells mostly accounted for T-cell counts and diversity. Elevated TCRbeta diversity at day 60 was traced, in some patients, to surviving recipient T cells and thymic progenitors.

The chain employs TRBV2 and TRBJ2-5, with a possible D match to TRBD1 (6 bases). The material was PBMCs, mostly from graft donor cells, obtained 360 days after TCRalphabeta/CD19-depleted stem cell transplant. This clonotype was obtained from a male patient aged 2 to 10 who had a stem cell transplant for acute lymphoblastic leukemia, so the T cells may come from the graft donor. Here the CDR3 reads CASSVRTEDRSSQETQYF. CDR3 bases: TGTGCCAGCAGTGTTAGGACCGAGGACAGATCCTCCCAAGAGACCCAGTACTTC.